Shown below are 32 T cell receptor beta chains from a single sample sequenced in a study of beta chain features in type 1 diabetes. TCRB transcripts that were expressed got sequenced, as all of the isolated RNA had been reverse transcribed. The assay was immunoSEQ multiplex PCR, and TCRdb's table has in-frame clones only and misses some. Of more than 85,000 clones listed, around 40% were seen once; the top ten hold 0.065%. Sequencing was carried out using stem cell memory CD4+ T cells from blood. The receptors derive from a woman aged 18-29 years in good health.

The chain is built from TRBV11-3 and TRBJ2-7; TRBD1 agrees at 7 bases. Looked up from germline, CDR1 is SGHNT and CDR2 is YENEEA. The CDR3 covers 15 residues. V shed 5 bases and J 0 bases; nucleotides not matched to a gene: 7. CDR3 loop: CASSRGTASSYEQYF. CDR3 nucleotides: TGTGCCAGCAGCCGTGGGACAGCTAGCTCCTACGAGCAGTACTTC.

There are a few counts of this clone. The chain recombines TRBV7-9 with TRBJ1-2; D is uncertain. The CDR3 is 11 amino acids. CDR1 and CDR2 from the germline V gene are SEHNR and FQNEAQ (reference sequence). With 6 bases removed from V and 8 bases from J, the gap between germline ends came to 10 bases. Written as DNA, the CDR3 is TGTGCCAGCAGTACTTTCCAAGGCTACACCTTC. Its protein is CASSTFQGYTF.

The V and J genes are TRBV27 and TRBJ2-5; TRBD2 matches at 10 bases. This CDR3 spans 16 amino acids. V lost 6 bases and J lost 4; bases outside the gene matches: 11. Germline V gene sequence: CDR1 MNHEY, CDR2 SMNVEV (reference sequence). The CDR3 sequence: CASRLAGTSVLETQYF. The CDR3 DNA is TGTGCCAGCAGGCTGGCCGGGACTAGCGTTCTAGAGACCCAGTACTTC.

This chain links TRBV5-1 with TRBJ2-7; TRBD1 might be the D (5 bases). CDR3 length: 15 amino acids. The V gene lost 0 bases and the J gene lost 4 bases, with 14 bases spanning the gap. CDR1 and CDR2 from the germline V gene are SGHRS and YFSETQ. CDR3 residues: CASSLVTGARYEQYF. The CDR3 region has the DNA TGCGCCAGCAGCTTGGTAACAGGCGCTCGGTACGAGCAGTACTTC.

CDR3 nucleotide sequence: TGTGCCAGCAGCCCTACAGGGCTCGGGGAGCTGTTTTTT. Amino acid sequence: CASSPTGLGELFF. The gene calls are TRBV11-2 and TRBJ2-2; D might be TRBD1 (6 bases). V was shortened by 5 bases and J by 7 bases, with 11 bases between the two germline ends. Germline values: CDR1 SGHAT, CDR2 FQNNGV. CDR3 size: 13 residues.

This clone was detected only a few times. This CDR3 reads CASSLLADEQFF. For the CDR3, the DNA is TGTGCCAGCAGCCTTCTAGCAGATGAGCAGTTCTTC. The chain is built from TRBV9 and TRBJ2-1; perhaps TRBD2 as D (5 bases). The CDR3 consists of 12 residues. Germline V gives CDR1 SGDLS, CDR2 YYNGEE. Trimming stripped 4 bases from V and 8 bases from J, with 10 bases between.

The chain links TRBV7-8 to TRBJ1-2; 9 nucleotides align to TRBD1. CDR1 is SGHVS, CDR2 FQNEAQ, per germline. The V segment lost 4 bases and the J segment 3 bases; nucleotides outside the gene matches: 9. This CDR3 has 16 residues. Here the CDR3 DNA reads TGTGCCAGCAGCTACGGGACAGGGTCCTTCCACTATGGCTACACCTTC. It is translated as CASSYGTGSFHYGYTF.

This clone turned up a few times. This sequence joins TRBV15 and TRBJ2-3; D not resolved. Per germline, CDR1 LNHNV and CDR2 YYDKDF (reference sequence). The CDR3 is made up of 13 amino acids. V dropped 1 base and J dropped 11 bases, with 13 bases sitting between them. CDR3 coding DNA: TGTGCCACCAGCAGAGTGAAGCATATTAAGCAGTATTTT. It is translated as CATSRVKHIKQYF.

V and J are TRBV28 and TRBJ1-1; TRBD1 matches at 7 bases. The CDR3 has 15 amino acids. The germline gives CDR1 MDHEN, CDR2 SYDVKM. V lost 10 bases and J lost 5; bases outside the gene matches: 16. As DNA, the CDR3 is TGTGCCACCTTCGACAGGGCGAGGACGAGGACTGAAGCTTTCTTT. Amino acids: CATFDRARTRTEAFF.

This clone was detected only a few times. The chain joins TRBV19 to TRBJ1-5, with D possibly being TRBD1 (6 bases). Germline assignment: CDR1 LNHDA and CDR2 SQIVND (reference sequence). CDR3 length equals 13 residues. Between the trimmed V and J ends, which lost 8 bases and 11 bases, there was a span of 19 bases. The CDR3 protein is CASASTGRLTQHF. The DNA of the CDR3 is TGTGCCAGTGCTTCGACAGGCAGGTTGACCCAGCATTTT. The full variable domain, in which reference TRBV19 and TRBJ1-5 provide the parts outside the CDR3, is DGGITQSPKYLFRKEGQNVTLSCEQNLNHDAMYWYRQDPGQGLRLIYYSQIVNDFQKGDIAEGYSVSREKKESFPLTVTSAQKNPTAFYLCASASTGRLTQHFGDGTRLSIL.

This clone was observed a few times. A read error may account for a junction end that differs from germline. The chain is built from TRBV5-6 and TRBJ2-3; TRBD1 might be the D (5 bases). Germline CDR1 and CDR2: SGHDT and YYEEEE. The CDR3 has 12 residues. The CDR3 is CASTVDNQLRVF. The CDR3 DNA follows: TGTGCCAGCACCGTCGACAATCAGCTCAGGGTCTTT. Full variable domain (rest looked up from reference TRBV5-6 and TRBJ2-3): DAGVTQSPTHLIKTRGQQVTLRCSPKSGHDTVSWYQQALGQGPQFIFQYYEEEERQRGNFPDRFSGHQFPNYSSELNVNALLLGDSALYLCASTVDNQLRVFGPGTRLTVL.

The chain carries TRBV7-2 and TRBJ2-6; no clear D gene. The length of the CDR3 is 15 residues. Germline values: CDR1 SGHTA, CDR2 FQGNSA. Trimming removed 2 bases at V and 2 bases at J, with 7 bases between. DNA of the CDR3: TGTGCCAGCAGCTTATTCCGTACTGGGGCCAACGTCCTGACTTTC. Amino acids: CASSLFRTGANVLTF. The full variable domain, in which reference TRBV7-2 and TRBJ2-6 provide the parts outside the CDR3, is GAGVSQSPSNKVTEKGKDVELRCDPISGHTALYWYRQSLGQGLEFLIYFQGNSAPDKSGLPSDRFSAERTGGSVSTLTIQRTQQEDSAVYLCASSLFRTGANVLTFGAGSRLTVL.

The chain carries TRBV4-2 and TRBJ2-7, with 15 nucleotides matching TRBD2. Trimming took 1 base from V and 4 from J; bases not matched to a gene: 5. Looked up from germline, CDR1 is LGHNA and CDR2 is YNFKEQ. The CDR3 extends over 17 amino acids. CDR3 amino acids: CASSQGLGTSGRYEQYF. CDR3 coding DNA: TGTGCCAGCAGCCAAGGGCTCGGGACTAGCGGGAGGTACGAGCAGTACTTC.

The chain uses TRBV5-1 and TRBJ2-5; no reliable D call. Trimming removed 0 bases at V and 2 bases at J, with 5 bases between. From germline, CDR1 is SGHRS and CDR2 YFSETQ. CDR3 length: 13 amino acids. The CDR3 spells CASSLDYQETQYF. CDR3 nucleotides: TGCGCCAGCAGCTTGGATTATCAAGAGACCCAGTACTTC.

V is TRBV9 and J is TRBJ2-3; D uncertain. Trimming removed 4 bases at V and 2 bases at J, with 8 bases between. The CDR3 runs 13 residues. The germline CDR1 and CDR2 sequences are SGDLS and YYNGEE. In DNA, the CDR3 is TGTGCCAGCAGCCCTCCACACACAGATACGCAGTATTTT. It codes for CASSPPHTDTQYF.

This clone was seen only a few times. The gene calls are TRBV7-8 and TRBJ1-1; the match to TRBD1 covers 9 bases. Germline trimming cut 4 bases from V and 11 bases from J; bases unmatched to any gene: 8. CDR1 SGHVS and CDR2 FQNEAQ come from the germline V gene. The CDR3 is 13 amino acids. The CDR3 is CASSWDRERWAFF. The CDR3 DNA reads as TGTGCCAGCAGCTGGGACAGGGAGAGGTGGGCTTTCTTT.

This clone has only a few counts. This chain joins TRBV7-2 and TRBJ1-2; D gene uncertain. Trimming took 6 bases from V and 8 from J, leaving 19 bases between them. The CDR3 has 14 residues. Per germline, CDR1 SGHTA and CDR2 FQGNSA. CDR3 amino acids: CASRGNGIVRGYTF. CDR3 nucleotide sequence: TGTGCCAGCAGGGGCAATGGTATCGTCCGCGGCTACACCTTC.

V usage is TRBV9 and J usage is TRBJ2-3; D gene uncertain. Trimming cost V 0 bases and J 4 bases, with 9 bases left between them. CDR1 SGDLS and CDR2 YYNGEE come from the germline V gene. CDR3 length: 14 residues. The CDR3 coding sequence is TGTGCCAGCAGCGTAGTAAGCGCCCCAGATACGCAGTATTTT. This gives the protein CASSVVSAPDTQYF. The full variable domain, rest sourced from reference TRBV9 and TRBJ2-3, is DSGVTQTPKHLITATGQRVTLRCSPRSGDLSVYWYQQSLDQGLQFLIQYYNGEERAKGNILERFSAQQFPDLHSELNLSSLELGDSALYFCASSVVSAPDTQYFGPGTRLTVL.

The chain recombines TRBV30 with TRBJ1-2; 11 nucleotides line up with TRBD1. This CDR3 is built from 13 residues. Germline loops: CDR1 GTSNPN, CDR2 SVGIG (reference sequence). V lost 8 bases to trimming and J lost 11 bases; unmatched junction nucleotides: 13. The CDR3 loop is CATQWGQGERYTF. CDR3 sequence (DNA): TGTGCCACCCAGTGGGGACAGGGGGAGAGATACACCTTC.

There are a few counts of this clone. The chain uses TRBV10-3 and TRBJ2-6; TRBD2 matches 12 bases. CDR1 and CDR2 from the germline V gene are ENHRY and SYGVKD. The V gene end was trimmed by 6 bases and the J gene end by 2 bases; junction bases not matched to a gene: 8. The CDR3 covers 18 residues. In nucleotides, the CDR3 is TGTGCCATCAGCGACTCTAGCGGGAGGGCCCCTGGGGCCAACGTCCTGACTTTC. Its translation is CAISDSSGRAPGANVLTF.

In DNA, the CDR3 is TGTGCCAGTAGTATAGTGGCTAGCGGGAGAAGGTACAATGAGCAGTTCTTC. Amino acids: CASSIVASGRRYNEQFF. The J gene is TRBJ2-1, the V gene TRBV19; 10 bases fit TRBD2. Losses at the gene ends were 1 base for V and 4 bases for J; bases not matched to a gene: 7. The germline gives CDR1 LNHDA, CDR2 SQIVND (reference sequence). This CDR3 region has 17 residues.

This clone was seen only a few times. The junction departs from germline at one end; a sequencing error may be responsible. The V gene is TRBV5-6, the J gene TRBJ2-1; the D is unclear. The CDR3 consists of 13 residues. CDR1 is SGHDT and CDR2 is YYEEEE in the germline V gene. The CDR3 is CASSLRDTQQTLF. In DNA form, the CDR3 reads TGTGCCAGCAGCTTGAGAGACACTCAACAAACGCTCTTC.

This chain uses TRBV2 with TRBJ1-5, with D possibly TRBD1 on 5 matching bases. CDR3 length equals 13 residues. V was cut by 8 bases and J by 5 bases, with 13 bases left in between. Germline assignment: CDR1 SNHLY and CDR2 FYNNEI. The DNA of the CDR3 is TGTGCCAGCGGACAAGAGGAACATCAGCCCCAGCATTTT. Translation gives CASGQEEHQPQHF.

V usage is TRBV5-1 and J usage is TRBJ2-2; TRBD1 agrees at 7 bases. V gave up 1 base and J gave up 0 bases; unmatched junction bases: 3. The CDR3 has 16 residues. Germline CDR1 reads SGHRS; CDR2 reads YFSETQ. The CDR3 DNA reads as TGCGCCAGCAGCTTGTTCGGGACAGCGAACACCGGGGAGCTGTTTTTT. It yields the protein CASSLFGTANTGELFF.

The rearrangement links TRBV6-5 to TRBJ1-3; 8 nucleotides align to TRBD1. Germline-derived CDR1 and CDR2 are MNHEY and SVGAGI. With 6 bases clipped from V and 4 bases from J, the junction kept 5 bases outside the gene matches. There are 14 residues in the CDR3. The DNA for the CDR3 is TGTGCCAGCAGACGTGGACAGGGAGGAAACACCATATATTTT. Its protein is CASRRGQGGNTIYF.

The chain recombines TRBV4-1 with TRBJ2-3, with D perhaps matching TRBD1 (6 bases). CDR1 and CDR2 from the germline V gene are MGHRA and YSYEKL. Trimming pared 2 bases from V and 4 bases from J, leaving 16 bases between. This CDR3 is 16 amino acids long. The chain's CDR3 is CASSQTPGVVADTQYF. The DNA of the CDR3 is TGCGCCAGCAGCCAAACTCCAGGGGTGGTGGCAGATACGCAGTATTTT.

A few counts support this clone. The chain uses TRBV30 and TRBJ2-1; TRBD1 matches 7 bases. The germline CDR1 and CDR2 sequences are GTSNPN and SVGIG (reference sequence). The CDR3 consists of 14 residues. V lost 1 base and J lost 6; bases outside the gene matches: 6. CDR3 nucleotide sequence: TGTGCCTGGAGTGCGAGACAGGGCCGCAATGAGCAGTTCTTC. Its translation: CAWSARQGRNEQFF.

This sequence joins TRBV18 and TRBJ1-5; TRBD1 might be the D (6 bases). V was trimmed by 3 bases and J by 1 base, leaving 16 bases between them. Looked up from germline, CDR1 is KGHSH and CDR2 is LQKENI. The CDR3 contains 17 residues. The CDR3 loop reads CASSPGALRSSNQPQHF. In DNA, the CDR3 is TGTGCCAGCTCACCGGGGGCTCTTCGATCGAGCAATCAGCCCCAGCATTTT.

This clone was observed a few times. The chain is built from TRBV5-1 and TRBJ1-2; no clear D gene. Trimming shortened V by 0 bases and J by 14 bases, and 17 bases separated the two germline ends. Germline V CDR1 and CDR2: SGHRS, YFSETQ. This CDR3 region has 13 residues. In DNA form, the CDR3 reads TGCGCCAGCAGCTTGGATGTTACCTCCAATACAACCTTC. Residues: CASSLDVTSNTTF.

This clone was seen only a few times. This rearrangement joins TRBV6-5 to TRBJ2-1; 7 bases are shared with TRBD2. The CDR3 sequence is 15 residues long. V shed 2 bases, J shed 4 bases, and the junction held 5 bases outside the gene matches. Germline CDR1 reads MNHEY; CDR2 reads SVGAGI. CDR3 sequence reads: CASSYESGEYNEQFF. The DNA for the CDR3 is TGTGCCAGCAGTTACGAGAGCGGGGAATACAATGAGCAGTTCTTC.

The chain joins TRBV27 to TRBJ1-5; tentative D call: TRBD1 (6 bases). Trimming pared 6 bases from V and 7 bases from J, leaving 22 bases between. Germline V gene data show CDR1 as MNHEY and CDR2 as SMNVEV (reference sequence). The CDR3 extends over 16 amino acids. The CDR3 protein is CASRSPYSRDKQPQHF. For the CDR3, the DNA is TGTGCCAGCAGGTCCCCGTACTCTAGGGACAAACAGCCCCAGCATTTT.

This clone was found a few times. CDR3 protein: CASSPPPGGETQYF. The CDR3 region has the DNA TGTGCCAGCTCACCACCCCCAGGGGGAGAGACCCAGTACTTC. This sequence joins TRBV18 and TRBJ2-5, with 7 bases that match TRBD1. The germline gives CDR1 KGHSH, CDR2 LQKENI. The CDR3 extends over 14 amino acids. Trimming took 0 bases from V and 4 from J; bases not matched to a gene: 2.